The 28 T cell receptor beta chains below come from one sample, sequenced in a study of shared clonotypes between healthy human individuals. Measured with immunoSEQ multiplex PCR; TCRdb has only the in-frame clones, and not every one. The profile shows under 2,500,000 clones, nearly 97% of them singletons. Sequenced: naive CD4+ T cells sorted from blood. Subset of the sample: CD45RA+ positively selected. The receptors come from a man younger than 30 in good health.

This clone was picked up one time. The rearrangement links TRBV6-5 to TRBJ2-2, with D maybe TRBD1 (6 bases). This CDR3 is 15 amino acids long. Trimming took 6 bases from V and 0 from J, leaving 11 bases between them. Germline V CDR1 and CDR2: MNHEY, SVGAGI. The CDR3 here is CASSSGQTNTGELFF. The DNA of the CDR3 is TGTGCCAGCAGCTCCGGACAGACGAACACCGGGGAGCTGTTTTTT.

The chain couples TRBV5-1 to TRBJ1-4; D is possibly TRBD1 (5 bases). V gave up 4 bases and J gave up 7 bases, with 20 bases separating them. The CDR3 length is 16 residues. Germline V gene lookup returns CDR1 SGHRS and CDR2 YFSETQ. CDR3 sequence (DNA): TGCGCCAGCAGCGGGGGAGGTTTTGGGGCGACTGAAAAACTGTTTTTT. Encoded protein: CASSGGGFGATEKLFF.

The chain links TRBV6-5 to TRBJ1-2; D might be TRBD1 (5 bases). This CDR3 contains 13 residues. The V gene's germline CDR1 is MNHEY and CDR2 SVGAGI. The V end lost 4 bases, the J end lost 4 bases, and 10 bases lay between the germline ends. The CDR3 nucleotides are TGTGCCAGCAGTTCCTCGACAGTCTATGGCTACACCTTC. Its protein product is CASSSSTVYGYTF.

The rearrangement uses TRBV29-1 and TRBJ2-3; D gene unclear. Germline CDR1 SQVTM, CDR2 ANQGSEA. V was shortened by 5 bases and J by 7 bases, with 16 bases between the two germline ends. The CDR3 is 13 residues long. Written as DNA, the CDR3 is TGCAGCGTTCCAAGTCGGAGTGACAATACGCAGTATTTT. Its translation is CSVPSRSDNTQYF.

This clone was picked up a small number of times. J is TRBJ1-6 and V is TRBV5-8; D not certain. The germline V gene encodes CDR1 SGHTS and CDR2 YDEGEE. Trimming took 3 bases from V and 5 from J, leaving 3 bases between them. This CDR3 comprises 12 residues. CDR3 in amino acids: CASSSDNSPLHF. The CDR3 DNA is TGTGCCAGCAGCTCAGATAATTCACCCCTCCACTTT.

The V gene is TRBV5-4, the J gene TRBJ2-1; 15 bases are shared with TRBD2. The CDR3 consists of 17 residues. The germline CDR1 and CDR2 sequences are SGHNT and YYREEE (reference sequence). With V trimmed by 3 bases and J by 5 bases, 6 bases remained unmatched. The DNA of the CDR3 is TGTGCCAGCAGCTCTACAGGGACTAGCGGGGGGCACAATGAGCAGTTCTTC. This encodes CASSSTGTSGGHNEQFF.

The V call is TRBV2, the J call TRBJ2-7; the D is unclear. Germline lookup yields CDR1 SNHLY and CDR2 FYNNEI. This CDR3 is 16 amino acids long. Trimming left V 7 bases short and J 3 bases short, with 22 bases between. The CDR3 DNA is TGTGCCAGCACTCCCGTGAGTCCAGGTCACCGCTACGAGCAGTACTTC. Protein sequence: CASTPVSPGHRYEQYF.

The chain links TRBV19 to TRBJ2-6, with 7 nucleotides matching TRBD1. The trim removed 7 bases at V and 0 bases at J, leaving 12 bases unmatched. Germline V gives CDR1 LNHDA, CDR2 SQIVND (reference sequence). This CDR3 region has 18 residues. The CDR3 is CASMLGDRAGSGANVLTF. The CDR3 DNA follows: TGTGCCAGTATGTTAGGAGACAGGGCGGGCTCTGGGGCCAACGTCCTGACTTTC.

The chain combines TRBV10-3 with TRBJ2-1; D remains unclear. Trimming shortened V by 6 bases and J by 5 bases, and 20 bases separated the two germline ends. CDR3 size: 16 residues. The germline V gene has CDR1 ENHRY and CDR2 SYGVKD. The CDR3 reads CAISPGQHWSNNEQFF. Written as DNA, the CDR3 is TGTGCCATCAGCCCTGGCCAGCATTGGTCGAACAATGAGCAGTTCTTC.

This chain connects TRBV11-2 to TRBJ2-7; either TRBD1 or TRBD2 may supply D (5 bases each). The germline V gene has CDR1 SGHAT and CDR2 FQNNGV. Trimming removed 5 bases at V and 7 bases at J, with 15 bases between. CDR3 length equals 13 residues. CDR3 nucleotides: TGTGCCAGCAGCGTGGGACCGGGGATGGAGCAGTACTTC. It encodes CASSVGPGMEQYF. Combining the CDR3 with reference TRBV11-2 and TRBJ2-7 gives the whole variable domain EAGVAQSPRYKIIEKRQSVAFWCNPISGHATLYWYQQILGQGPKLLIQFQNNGVVDDSQLPKDRFSAERLKGVDSTLKIQPAKLEDSAVYLCASSVGPGMEQYFGPGTRLTVT.

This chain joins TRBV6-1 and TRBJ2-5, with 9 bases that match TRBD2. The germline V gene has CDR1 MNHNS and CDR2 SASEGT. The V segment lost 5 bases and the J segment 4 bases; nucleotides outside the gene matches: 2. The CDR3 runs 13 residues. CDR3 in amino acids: CASSYSGGETQYF. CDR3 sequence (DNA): TGTGCCAGCAGTTATAGCGGGGGAGAGACCCAGTACTTC.

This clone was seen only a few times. This CDR3 reads CASSWDRDTEAFF. DNA for the CDR3: TGTGCCAGCAGCTGGGACAGGGACACTGAAGCTTTCTTT. The V gene is TRBV7-9, the J gene TRBJ1-1; 9 bases are shared with TRBD1. With 4 bases clipped from V and 3 bases from J, the junction kept 0 bases outside the gene matches. CDR1 is SEHNR, CDR2 FQNEAQ, per germline (reference sequence). The CDR3 length is 13 residues.

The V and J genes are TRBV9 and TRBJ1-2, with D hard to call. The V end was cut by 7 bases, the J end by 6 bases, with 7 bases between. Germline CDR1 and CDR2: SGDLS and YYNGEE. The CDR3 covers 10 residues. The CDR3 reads CASGGDGYTF. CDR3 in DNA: TGTGCCAGCGGAGGAGATGGCTACACCTTC.

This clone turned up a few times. CDR3 in DNA: TGTGCCAGCAACCCCACAGGGGCAAATTCACCCCTCCACTTT. Amino acid sequence: CASNPTGANSPLHF. The genes are TRBV7-9 and TRBJ1-6; 7 bases match TRBD1. V was pared by 7 bases and J by 7 bases, with 7 bases of the junction left unmatched. The CDR3 is made up of 14 amino acids. Germline V gene data show CDR1 as SEHNR and CDR2 as FQNEAQ (reference sequence).

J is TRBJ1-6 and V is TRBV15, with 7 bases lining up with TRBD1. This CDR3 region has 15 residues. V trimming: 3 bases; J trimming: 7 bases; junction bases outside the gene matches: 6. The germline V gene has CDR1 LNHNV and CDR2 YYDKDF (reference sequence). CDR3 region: CATSSLVQGNSPLHF. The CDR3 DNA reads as TGTGCCACCAGCAGCCTGGTACAGGGGAATTCACCCCTCCACTTT.

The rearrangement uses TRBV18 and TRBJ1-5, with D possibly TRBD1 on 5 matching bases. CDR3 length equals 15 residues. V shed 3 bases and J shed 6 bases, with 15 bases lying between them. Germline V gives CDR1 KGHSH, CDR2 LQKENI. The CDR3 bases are TGTGCCAGCTCACCCCCCGGGGCCGGGTCTCAGCCCCAGCATTTT. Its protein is CASSPPGAGSQPQHF.

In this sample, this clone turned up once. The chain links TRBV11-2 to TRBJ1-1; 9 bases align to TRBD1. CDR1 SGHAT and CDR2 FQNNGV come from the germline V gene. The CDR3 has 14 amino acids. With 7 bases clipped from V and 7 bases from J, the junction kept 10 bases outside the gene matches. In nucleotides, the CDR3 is TGTGCCAGCACCGACCGACAGGGGGGGGGTGAAGCTTTCTTT. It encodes CASTDRQGGGEAFF.

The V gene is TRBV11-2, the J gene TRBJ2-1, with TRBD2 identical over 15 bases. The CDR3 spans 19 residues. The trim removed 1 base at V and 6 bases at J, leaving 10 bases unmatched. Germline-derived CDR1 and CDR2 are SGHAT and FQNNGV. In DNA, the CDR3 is TGTGCCAGCAGCTTAGTTAGGACTAGCGGGAGGGCCTCGGCCAATGAGCAGTTCTTC. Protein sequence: CASSLVRTSGRASANEQFF.

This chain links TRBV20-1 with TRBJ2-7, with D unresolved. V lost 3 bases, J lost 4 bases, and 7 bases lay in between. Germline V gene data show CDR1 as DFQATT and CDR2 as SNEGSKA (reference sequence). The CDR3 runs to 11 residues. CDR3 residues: CSARDEYEQYF. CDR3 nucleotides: TGCAGTGCTAGGGACGAGTACGAGCAGTACTTC.

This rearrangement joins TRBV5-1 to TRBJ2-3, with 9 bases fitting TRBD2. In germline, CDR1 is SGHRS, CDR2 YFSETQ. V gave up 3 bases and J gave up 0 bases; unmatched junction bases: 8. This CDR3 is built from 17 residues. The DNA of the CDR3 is TGCGCCAGCAGCTGGGGGACTAGCACCCCGAGCACAGATACGCAGTATTTT. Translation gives CASSWGTSTPSTDTQYF.

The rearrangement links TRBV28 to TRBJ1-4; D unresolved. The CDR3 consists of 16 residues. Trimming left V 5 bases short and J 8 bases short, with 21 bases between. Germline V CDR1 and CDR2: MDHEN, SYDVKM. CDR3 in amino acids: CASSPQEGIRGEKLFF. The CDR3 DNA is TGTGCCAGCAGTCCCCAAGAGGGCATCCGGGGAGAAAAACTGTTTTTT.

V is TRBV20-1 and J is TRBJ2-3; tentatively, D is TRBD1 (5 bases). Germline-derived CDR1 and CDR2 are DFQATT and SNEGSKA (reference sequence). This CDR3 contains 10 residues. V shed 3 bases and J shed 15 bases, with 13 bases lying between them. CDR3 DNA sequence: TGCAGTGCTAGGGATGACAGACGATATTTT. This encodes CSARDDRRYF.

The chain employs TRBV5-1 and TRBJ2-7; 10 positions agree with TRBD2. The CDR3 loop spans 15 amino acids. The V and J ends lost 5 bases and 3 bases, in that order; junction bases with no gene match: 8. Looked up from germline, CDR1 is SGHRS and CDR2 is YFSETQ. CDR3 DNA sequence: TGCGCCAGCAGACCTAATCTAGCGGGAGTCTACGAGCAGTACTTC. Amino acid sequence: CASRPNLAGVYEQYF.

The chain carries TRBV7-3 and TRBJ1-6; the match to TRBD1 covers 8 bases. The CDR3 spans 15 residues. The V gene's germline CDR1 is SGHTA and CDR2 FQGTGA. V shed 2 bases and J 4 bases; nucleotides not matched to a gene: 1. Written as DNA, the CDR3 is TGTGCCAGCAGCTTAGGGGACAGGTATAATTCACCCCTCCACTTT. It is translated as CASSLGDRYNSPLHF.

The CDR3 nucleotides are TGCGCCAGCAGCTTGGTTACTAGCGGGAGCAATGAGCAGTTCTTC. It codes for CASSLVTSGSNEQFF. V is TRBV5-1 and J is TRBJ2-1, with 11 nucleotides matching TRBD2. Germline V lookup: CDR1 SGHRS, CDR2 YFSETQ. Trimming took 0 bases from V and 6 from J; bases not matched to a gene: 2. This CDR3 region has 15 residues.

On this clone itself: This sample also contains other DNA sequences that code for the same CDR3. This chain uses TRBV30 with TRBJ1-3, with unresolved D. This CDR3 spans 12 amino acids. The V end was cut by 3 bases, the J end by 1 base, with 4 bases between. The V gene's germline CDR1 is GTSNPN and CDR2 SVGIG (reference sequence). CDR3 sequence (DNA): TGTGCCTGGAGAGCTTCTGGAAACACCATATATTTT. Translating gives CAWRASGNTIYF.

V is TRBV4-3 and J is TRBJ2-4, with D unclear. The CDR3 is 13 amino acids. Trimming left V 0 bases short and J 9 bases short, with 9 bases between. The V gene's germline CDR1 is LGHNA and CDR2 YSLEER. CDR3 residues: CASSQEVTGIQYF. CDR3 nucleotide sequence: TGCGCCAGCAGCCAAGAGGTAACGGGCATTCAGTACTTC.

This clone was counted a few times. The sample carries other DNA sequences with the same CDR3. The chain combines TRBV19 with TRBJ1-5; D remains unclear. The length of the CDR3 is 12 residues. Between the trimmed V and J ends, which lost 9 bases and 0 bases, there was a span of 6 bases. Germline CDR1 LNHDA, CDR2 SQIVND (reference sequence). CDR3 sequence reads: CASRDSNQPQHF. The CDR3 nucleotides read TGTGCCAGCCGCGATAGCAATCAGCCCCAGCATTTT.